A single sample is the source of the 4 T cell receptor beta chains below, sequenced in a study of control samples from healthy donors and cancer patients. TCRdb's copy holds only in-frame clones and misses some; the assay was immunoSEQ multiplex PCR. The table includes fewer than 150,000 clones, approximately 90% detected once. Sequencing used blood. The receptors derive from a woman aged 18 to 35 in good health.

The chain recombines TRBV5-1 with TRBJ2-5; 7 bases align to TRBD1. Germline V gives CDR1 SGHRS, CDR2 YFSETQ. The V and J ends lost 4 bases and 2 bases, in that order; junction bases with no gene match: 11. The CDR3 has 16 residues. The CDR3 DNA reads TGCGCCAGCAGCACACAACGGGACAGAGTACAAGAGACCCAGTACTTC. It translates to CASSTQRDRVQETQYF.

Here the CDR3 reads CASSTNFIGANVLTF. CDR3 DNA: TGTGCCAGTAGTACCAACTTTATAGGGGCCAACGTCCTGACTTTC. The chain carries TRBV19 and TRBJ2-6, with D uncertain. V dropped 4 bases and J dropped 4 bases, with 11 bases sitting between them. The CDR3 is made up of 15 amino acids. Germline V gives CDR1 LNHDA, CDR2 SQIVND (reference sequence).

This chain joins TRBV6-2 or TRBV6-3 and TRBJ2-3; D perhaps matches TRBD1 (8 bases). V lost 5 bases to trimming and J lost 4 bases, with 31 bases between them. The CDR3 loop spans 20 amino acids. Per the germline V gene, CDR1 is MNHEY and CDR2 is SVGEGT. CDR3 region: CASSPAGGGGSLGTPDTQYF. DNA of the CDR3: TGTGCCAGCAGTCCCGCAGGGGGCGGCGGGAGCCTGGGTACACCAGATACGCAGTATTTT.

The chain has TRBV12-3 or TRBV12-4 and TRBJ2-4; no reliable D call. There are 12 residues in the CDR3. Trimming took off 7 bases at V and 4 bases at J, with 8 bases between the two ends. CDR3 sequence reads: CASTQAKNIQYF. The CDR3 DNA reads TGTGCCAGCACCCAGGCAAAAAACATTCAGTACTTC.